The 9 T cell receptor beta chains listed next were all sequenced from one sample in a study of shared clonotypes between healthy human individuals. The method was immunoSEQ multiplex PCR; TCRdb's version includes in-frame clones alone and lacks a portion of them. Here the sample spans roughly 2.2 million clones, around 93% being singletons. The specimen sequenced was naive CD4+ T cells from PBMCs. Noted subset: CD45RA+ positively selected. These receptors all stem from a man between 18 and 29 years old in good health. Some clones in this sample may be carry-over from other donors' samples.

The sample holds one count of this clone. In the same sample, other DNA sequences code for this CDR3. This chain uses TRBV28 with TRBJ1-5, with D perhaps TRBD1 (5 bases). The V end was cut by 3 bases, the J end by 2 bases, with 11 bases between. The CDR3 loop spans 15 amino acids. The germline CDR1 and CDR2 sequences are MDHEN and SYDVKM. The CDR3: CASSFPGRGNQPQHF. Here the CDR3 DNA reads TGTGCCAGCAGTTTTCCAGGGCGGGGCAATCAGCCCCAGCATTTT.

To note about this clone: This specimen includes other DNA sequences encoding the same CDR3. The chain is built from TRBV19 and TRBJ1-1; TRBD1 matches 10 bases. V lost 5 bases and J lost 5; bases outside the gene matches: 5. Germline V gene sequence: CDR1 LNHDA, CDR2 SQIVND (reference sequence). The CDR3 spans 14 residues. The CDR3 spells CASSSDRGRTEAFF. The CDR3 DNA follows: TGTGCCAGTAGTTCCGACAGGGGGCGGACTGAAGCTTTCTTT.

This chain links TRBV5-1 with TRBJ2-1; 9 nucleotides match TRBD1. V dropped 6 bases and J dropped 9; count of bases not matched to a gene: 10. The CDR3 length is 14 residues. The V gene's germline CDR1 is SGHRS and CDR2 YFSETQ. The DNA of the CDR3 is TGCGCCAGCAACCGGGGGACAGGGTCGGGTGAGCAGTTCTTC. The encoded protein is CASNRGTGSGEQFF.

The V gene is TRBV14, the J gene TRBJ2-3; D call uncertain. The CDR3 totals 11 residues. The germline V and J ends were trimmed by 2 bases and 8 bases, with 5 bases remaining between them. CDR1 is SGHDN and CDR2 is FVKESK in the germline V gene. CDR3 coding DNA: TGTGCCAGCAGCCAACACGTTACGCAGTATTTT. Residues: CASSQHVTQYF.

The chain uses TRBV7-2 and TRBJ2-5; possibly TRBD1 for D (6 bases). The V end was cut by 2 bases, the J end by 5 bases, with 9 bases between. The CDR3 has 13 residues. From germline, CDR1 is SGHTA and CDR2 FQGNSA. Here the CDR3 reads CASSLHRAETQYF. DNA for the CDR3: TGTGCCAGCAGCTTACACAGGGCGGAGACCCAGTACTTC.

In its sample, this clone was seen once. The chain has TRBV27 and TRBJ1-2; 7 bases line up with TRBD1. V dropped 2 bases and J dropped 2; count of bases not matched to a gene: 2. The CDR3 loop spans 14 amino acids. Germline CDR1 and CDR2: MNHEY and SMNVEV (reference sequence). CDR3 in amino acids: CASSLVTGNYGYTF. In nucleotides, the CDR3 is TGTGCCAGCAGTTTAGTGACAGGGAACTATGGCTACACCTTC.

The chain joins TRBV30 to TRBJ2-2; 11 bases align to TRBD2. V lost 4 bases and J lost 4; bases outside the gene matches: 2. There are 14 residues in the CDR3. Germline loops: CDR1 GTSNPN, CDR2 SVGIG (reference sequence). CDR3 amino acids: CAWNSGRGTGELFF. CDR3 nucleotides: TGTGCCTGGAATAGCGGGAGGGGCACCGGGGAGCTGTTTTTT.

This chain joins TRBV10-3 and TRBJ1-5; D ambiguous. Per the germline V gene, CDR1 is ENHRY and CDR2 is SYGVKD. CDR3 length: 12 amino acids. Trimming took off 2 bases at V and 5 bases at J, with 4 bases between the two ends. The CDR3 nucleotides read TGTGCCATCAGTGAGGGAGATCAGCCCCAGCATTTT. This encodes CAISEGDQPQHF.

The rearrangement links TRBV19 to TRBJ2-5, with 15 bases identical to TRBD2. Trimming removed 4 bases from V and 2 bases from J; junction bases left unmatched: 8. The length of the CDR3 is 18 residues. Germline V gives CDR1 LNHDA, CDR2 SQIVND (reference sequence). This CDR3 reads CASSTGLAGGPGQETQYF. CDR3 sequence (DNA): TGTGCCAGTAGTACGGGACTAGCGGGAGGCCCGGGGCAAGAGACCCAGTACTTC.